The T cell receptor beta chain under discussion was sequenced for a study of cytomegalovirus exposure and HLA in healthy donors. PCR amplification relied on 60 Vbeta primers (plus 13 Jbeta primers). Using immunoSEQ multiplex PCR, the repertoire was profiled, and TCRdb retains in-frame clones only, with some absent. The sample comprises over 150,000 clones, around 74% of which are singletons, and around 1.5% rests with the top ten. This CDR3 spans 16 amino acids. Germline values: CDR1 MGHDK, CDR2 SYGVNS. The V gene end was trimmed by 5 bases and the J gene end by 6 bases; junction bases not matched to a gene: 9. Study-level findings and limits: Earlier analysis found most TCR beta V segments productive about 87% or about 30% of the time.

Remarks on this clone: What it recognizes is unknown.

The receptor was derived from a man aged 18 to 30 in good health and CMV-seronegative. V is TRBV25-1 and J is TRBJ1-6; TRBD1 matches 8 bases. The sequenced sample consisted of PBMCs. The chain's CDR3 is CASSTRDRGSNSPLHF. The CDR3, as DNA: TGTGCCAGCAGTACCCGCGACAGGGGAAGTAATTCACCCCTCCACTTT.